The rows below give T cell receptor beta chains drawn from one sample of a study of shared clonotypes between healthy human individuals. TCRdb's table, derived via immunoSEQ multiplex PCR, lists solely in-frame clones and lacks some. This table holds 950,000 to 1,100,000 clones, around 74% found once. The source material was memory CD4+ T cells sorted from blood. The receptors come from a man younger than 35 in good health. CDR3s include the opening cysteine and the closing phenylalanine or tryptophan. Rows give clone size only sometimes, using once, few, many, or a class for an expanded clone.

J gene: TRBJ2-3
V gene: TRBV7-9
clone size: once
CDR3 protein: CASSLVSSGGTDTQYF

J gene: TRBJ2-3
V gene: TRBV9
clone size: -
CDR3 protein: CASSAQTGRTDTQYF

J gene: TRBJ2-5
V gene: TRBV5-8
clone size: -
CDR3 protein: CASLRGGETQYF

J gene: TRBJ1-3
V gene: TRBV28
clone size: -
CDR3 protein: CASSLSVETGNTIYF

J gene: TRBJ1-1
V gene: TRBV2
clone size: -
CDR3 protein: CASTEYRDSSFTEAFF

J gene: TRBJ1-2
V gene: TRBV6-1
clone size: -
CDR3 protein: CASSEIANYGYTF

J gene: TRBJ2-5
V gene: TRBV4-1
clone size: -
CDR3 protein: CASSQEARLQETQYF

J gene: TRBJ1-5
V gene: TRBV30
clone size: -
CDR3 protein: CAWRATRGQPQHF

J gene: TRBJ1-1
V gene: TRBV4-1
clone size: -
CDR3 protein: CASSQETQGLTEAFF

J gene: TRBJ2-2
V gene: TRBV30
clone size: few
CDR3 protein: CAWSSGMDTGELFF

J gene: TRBJ1-2
V gene: TRBV7-3
clone size: -
CDR3 protein: CASSSGQGGGYTF

J gene: TRBJ2-5
V gene: TRBV7-2
clone size: -
CDR3 protein: CASSLGAGQETQYF

J gene: TRBJ2-7
V gene: TRBV11-2
clone size: -
CDR3 protein: CASSLAITIRTEGEQYF

J gene: TRBJ1-2
V gene: TRBV12-5
clone size: few
CDR3 protein: CASGSDGSNANGYTF

J gene: TRBJ2-3
V gene: TRBV5-1
clone size: many
CDR3 protein: CASSREGLNTQYF

J gene: TRBJ1-1
V gene: TRBV4-1
clone size: -
CDR3 protein: CASSPSGGQVNTEAFF

J gene: TRBJ1-3
V gene: TRBV7-9
clone size: -
CDR3 protein: CASRDENGGNTIYF

J gene: TRBJ1-1
V gene: TRBV11-2
clone size: -
CDR3 protein: CASSQGGRGRTEAFF